The 30 T cell receptor beta chains reported below all come from one sample, sequenced in a study of patients and donors after allogeneic stem cell transplantation. TCRdb called the RT-PCR reads again in MiXCR, with one record for every CDR3 protein. The table records around 150,000 distinct CDR3 sequences, about a third of them present only once. Sequences were obtained from blood, either unsorted or a sorted T cell fraction (not recorded which). The receptors derive from a human donor who was either an allogeneic HSCT recipient or a stem cell or donor lymphocyte infusion donor (not recorded which). It is not recorded whose cells these are; they may come from a transplant donor.

The chain links TRBV20-1 to TRBJ2-7; D gene uncertain. CDR3 size: 11 residues. Per germline, CDR1 DFQATT and CDR2 SNEGSKA (reference sequence). The V and J ends lost 3 bases and 5 bases respectively, with 8 bases between them. CDR3: CSASEADEQYF. The CDR3 DNA reads as TGCAGTGCTAGCGAGGCAGACGAGCAGTACTTC.

This clonotype was recorded many times. This chain connects TRBV7-9 to TRBJ2-3; 7 positions agree with TRBD2. Germline V gives CDR1 SEHNR, CDR2 FQNEAQ (reference sequence). The V segment lost 5 bases and the J segment 5 bases; nucleotides outside the gene matches: 13. CDR3 length: 16 amino acids. The CDR3 sequence: CASSQKRDYGGDTQYF. The DNA for the CDR3 is TGTGCCAGCAGCCAAAAGCGGGACTACGGGGGAGATACGCAGTATTTT. The full variable domain, rest sourced from reference TRBV7-9 and TRBJ2-3, is DTGVSQNPRHKITKRGQNVTFRCDPISEHNRLYWYRQTLGQGPEFLTYFQNEAQLEKSRLLSDRFSAERPKGSFSTLEIQRTEQGDSAMYLCASSQKRDYGGDTQYFGPGTRLTVL.

The V and J genes are TRBV3-1 and TRBJ1-2; the D is unclear. Trimming took off 0 bases at V and 8 bases at J, with 19 bases between the two ends. Per the germline V gene, CDR1 is LGHDT and CDR2 is YNNKEL (reference sequence). The CDR3 contains 16 residues. CDR3: CASSQEGGRVVEGYTF. CDR3 bases: TGTGCCAGCAGCCAAGAGGGCGGACGGGTAGTTGAGGGCTACACCTTC. The full variable domain, completed using reference TRBV3-1 and TRBJ1-2, is DTAVSQTPKYLVTQMGNDKSIKCEQNLGHDTMYWYKQDSKKFLKIMFSYNNKELIINETVPNRFSPKSPDKAHLNLHINSLELGDSAVYFCASSQEGGRVVEGYTFGSGTRLTVV.

This clonotype was observed a handful of times. J is TRBJ1-2 and V is TRBV12-3 or TRBV12-4, with 9 bases that match TRBD1. There are 15 residues in the CDR3. V lost 3 bases to trimming and J lost 6 bases; unmatched junction nucleotides: 8. CDR3 bases: TGTGCCAGCAGTTTTTTAGGGACAGGGCAGAATGGCTACACCTTC. Amino acid sequence: CASSFLGTGQNGYTF.

In DNA form, the CDR3 reads TGCAGTGCTAGAGAAACTGGGGGTTCACCCCTCCACTTT. Residues: CSARETGGSPLHF. V gene TRBV20-1 combines with J gene TRBJ1-6; possible D gene TRBD1, 5 bases. The CDR3 length is 13 residues. Germline CDR1 reads DFQATT; CDR2 reads SNEGSKA (reference sequence). Trimming shortened V by 0 bases and J by 9 bases, and 9 bases separated the two germline ends.

This clonotype appeared a few times. The rearrangement links TRBV4-2 to TRBJ1-1; D may be TRBD1 (6 bases). Germline V gene data show CDR1 as LGHNA and CDR2 as YNFKEQ. CDR3 size: 13 residues. Trimming took off 1 base at V and 4 bases at J, with 7 bases between the two ends. CDR3 in DNA: TGTGCCAGCAGCCAAGGGACAGTCACTGAAGCTTTCTTT. It specifies CASSQGTVTEAFF.

Many counts were recorded for this clonotype. This chain uses TRBV4-2 with TRBJ2-5; 9 positions match TRBD1. CDR3 length: 16 residues. The J segment lost 7 bases and the V segment lost 4 bases, leaving 13 bases of the junction unmatched. Germline V gene lookup returns CDR1 LGHNA and CDR2 YNFKEQ. CDR3 in amino acids: CASSLPGQGLFGTQYF. The CDR3 DNA sequence: TGTGCCAGCAGCCTCCCGGGACAGGGCTTATTCGGGACCCAGTACTTC.

This rearrangement joins TRBV9 to TRBJ1-4; 7 bases are shared with TRBD1. The CDR3 loop spans 14 amino acids. V was pared by 5 bases and J by 8 bases, with 9 bases of the junction left unmatched. Germline CDR1 is SGDLS and CDR2 is YYNGEE. The CDR3 nucleotides are TGTGCCAGCAGTGTCACAGGGGCCGGCGAAAAACTGTTTTTT. Protein sequence: CASSVTGAGEKLFF.

V is TRBV10-2 and J is TRBJ1-1, with TRBD1 as a possible D gene (5 bases). This CDR3 spans 16 amino acids. Trimming stripped 0 bases from V and 4 bases from J, with 15 bases between. CDR1 is WSHSY, CDR2 SAAADI, per germline. Here the CDR3 DNA reads TGCGCCAGCAGTGAGTCTTGGGCAGGGTGGTTCACTGAAGCTTTCTTT. Translating it yields CASSESWAGWFTEAFF.

This clonotype was counted a few times. V and J are TRBV5-6 and TRBJ1-1; 7 bases align to TRBD1. Germline V lookup: CDR1 SGHDT, CDR2 YYEEEE. CDR3 length equals 16 residues. The V and J ends lost 3 bases and 7 bases, in that order; junction bases with no gene match: 15. Here the CDR3 reads CASSSLTGWFDYEAFF. CDR3 DNA: TGTGCCAGCAGCTCACTGACAGGGTGGTTTGACTATGAAGCTTTCTTT. The full variable domain, with the rest looked up from reference TRBV5-6 and TRBJ1-1, is DAGVTQSPTHLIKTRGQQVTLRCSPKSGHDTVSWYQQALGQGPQFIFQYYEEEERQRGNFPDRFSGHQFPNYSSELNVNALLLGDSALYLCASSSLTGWFDYEAFFGQGTRLTVV.

This clonotype came up many times. This chain connects TRBV20-1 to TRBJ1-6, with a tentative D call TRBD1 (5 bases). With 4 bases removed from V and 4 bases from J, the gap between germline ends came to 11 bases. Germline assignment: CDR1 DFQATT and CDR2 SNEGSKA (reference sequence). This CDR3 is 14 amino acids long. CDR3 residues: CSATRTTYNSPLHF. CDR3 DNA sequence: TGCAGTGCTACGCGGACAACTTATAATTCACCCCTCCACTTT.

This clonotype was detected ten times or more. The chain is built from TRBV20-1 and TRBJ1-6; no definite D call. V gave up 0 bases and J gave up 13 bases, with 10 bases separating them. The CDR3 extends over 12 amino acids. CDR1 and CDR2 (germline): DFQATT, SNEGSKA (reference sequence). In nucleotides, the CDR3 is TGCAGTGCTAGAGATCTGTGGGGTCCCCTCCACTTT. This encodes CSARDLWGPLHF.

This clonotype was seen a few times. J is TRBJ1-2 and V is TRBV12-3 or TRBV12-4; D not certain. This CDR3 has 14 residues. Trimming removed 3 bases from V and 8 bases from J, with 16 bases in between. The CDR3 coding sequence is TGTGCCAGCAGTTTCTCGGCTTCTAAGCGGGGCTACACCTTC. Translation: CASSFSASKRGYTF.

The rearrangement uses TRBV10-3 and TRBJ2-1, with 8 bases that match TRBD2. The CDR3 is made up of 16 amino acids. CDR1 and CDR2 (germline): ENHRY, SYGVKD. Trimming cost V 1 base and J 5 bases; bases outside gene matches: 7. This CDR3 is CAISELGTRPNNEQFF. The DNA of the CDR3 is TGTGCCATCAGTGAGTTAGGGACTAGGCCGAACAATGAGCAGTTCTTC.

This clonotype has ten or more counts. This chain connects TRBV10-3 to TRBJ1-5, with D unclear. Trimming removed 3 bases at V and 5 bases at J, with 14 bases between. There are 15 residues in the CDR3. Looked up from germline, CDR1 is ENHRY and CDR2 is SYGVKD. The CDR3 loop is CAISDQRLHDQPQHF. As DNA, the CDR3 is TGTGCCATCAGTGATCAAAGGCTCCACGATCAGCCCCAGCATTTT.

In the case of this clonotype: This likely comes from a read error, as the CDR3 has no conserved phenylalanine or tryptophan at its end. Because the CDR3's place on the DNA is in doubt, the DNA is left out and the CDR3 is given as listed by TCRdb. The V and J genes are TRBV5-5 and TRBJ2-7; the table's D gene call, TRBD1, was not cross checked with the DNA. Germline CDR1 is SGHKS and CDR2 is YYEKEE (reference sequence). The CDR3 length is 10 residues, termini included. The CDR3 spells CASSPDRELG.

This chain connects TRBV4-3 to TRBJ1-2, with 7 bases lining up with TRBD1. CDR3 length: 14 amino acids. The germline V gene has CDR1 LGHNA and CDR2 YSLEER. V lost 0 bases and J lost 7; bases outside the gene matches: 5. The CDR3: CASSQEGDRSGYTF. As DNA, the CDR3 is TGCGCCAGCAGCCAAGAAGGGGACAGAAGTGGCTACACCTTC.

This clonotype was seen a handful of times. The chain is built from TRBV28 and TRBJ1-5; 9 nucleotides match TRBD1. This CDR3 comprises 14 residues. With 6 bases clipped from V and 6 bases from J, the junction kept 6 bases outside the gene matches. Germline V gene sequence: CDR1 MDHEN, CDR2 SYDVKM. The CDR3 DNA follows: TGTGCCAGCAGAACAGGGGGCTGGAGTCAGCCCCAGCATTTT. The encoded protein is CASRTGGWSQPQHF.

The rearrangement uses TRBV20-1 and TRBJ2-1, with D unresolved. This CDR3 region has 10 residues. The germline V gene has CDR1 DFQATT and CDR2 SNEGSKA (reference sequence). V lost 3 bases and J 10 bases, leaving 7 bases between the germline ends. In DNA, the CDR3 is TGCAGTGCTAGCGGTCCGGAGCAGTTCTTC. This sequence encodes CSASGPEQFF.

In its sample, this clonotype was seen a few times. The chain has TRBV5-1 and TRBJ1-1; D gene ambiguous. The germline CDR1 and CDR2 sequences are SGHRS and YFSETQ. CDR3 size: 11 residues. The V and J ends lost 4 bases and 9 bases respectively, with 10 bases between them. This CDR3 is CASSLDGQAFF. The CDR3 nucleotides read TGCGCCAGCAGCCTGGACGGCCAAGCTTTCTTT. The full variable domain, with the rest looked up from reference TRBV5-1 and TRBJ1-1, is KAGVTQTPRYLIKTRGQQVTLSCSPISGHRSVSWYQQTPGQGLQFLFEYFSETQRNKGNFPGRFSGRQFSNSRSEMNVSTLELGDSALYLCASSLDGQAFFGQGTRLTVV.

This chain uses TRBV6-5 with TRBJ2-1, with TRBD2 matching over 10 bases. CDR1 and CDR2 (germline): MNHEY, SVGAGI. The junction had 11 bases not matched to a gene; V was cut back by 2 bases and J by 4 bases. The CDR3 covers 18 residues. As DNA, the CDR3 is TGTGCCAGCAGTTACCCCGGGTTAGCGGGGGGCCCGTACAATGAGCAGTTCTTC. As protein: CASSYPGLAGGPYNEQFF.

The chain combines TRBV12-3 or TRBV12-4 with TRBJ1-1; D is unresolved. This CDR3 is 12 amino acids long. Trimming shortened V by 7 bases and J by 5 bases, and 11 bases separated the two germline ends. The CDR3 reads CASTRARTEAFF. CDR3 coding DNA: TGTGCCAGCACCCGGGCCCGGACTGAAGCTTTCTTT.

The table lists this clonotype with a few counts. This rearrangement joins TRBV10-3 to TRBJ1-1, with D possibly TRBD1 on 6 matching bases. V lost 6 bases and J 3 bases, leaving 11 bases between the germline ends. The CDR3 sequence is 13 residues long. From germline, CDR1 is ENHRY and CDR2 SYGVKD. The CDR3 nucleotides read TGTGCCATCAGGATTAAGGGGGACACTGAAGCTTTCTTT. Residues: CAIRIKGDTEAFF.

The rearrangement uses TRBV27 and TRBJ1-1, with D tentatively TRBD1 (5 bases). Germline CDR1 MNHEY, CDR2 SMNVEV (reference sequence). The V gene lost 4 bases and the J gene lost 5 bases, with 11 bases spanning the gap. The CDR3 is 13 amino acids. Here the CDR3 DNA reads TGTGCCAGCAGTTCCAGGGTAGGAACTGAAGCTTTCTTT. It specifies CASSSRVGTEAFF.

The gene calls are TRBV6-5 and TRBJ2-7, with 7 bases identical to TRBD2. The J segment lost 0 bases and the V segment lost 8 bases, leaving 10 bases of the junction unmatched. Germline-derived CDR1 and CDR2 are MNHEY and SVGAGI. The CDR3 spans 15 residues. The CDR3 sequence is CASGSLGLSSYEQYF. Written as DNA, the CDR3 is TGTGCCAGCGGATCTTTGGGACTAAGCTCCTACGAGCAGTACTTC.

The V and J genes are TRBV7-8 and TRBJ1-3; 9 bases are a match to TRBD1. The CDR3 loop spans 17 amino acids. Trimming at V came to 5 bases and at J to 5 bases, leaving 13 bases not matched to a gene. Per the germline V gene, CDR1 is SGHVS and CDR2 is FQNEAQ. CDR3 region: CASSRDGTGQSRNTIYF. CDR3 nucleotides: TGTGCCAGCAGCCGAGACGGGACAGGGCAAAGTAGAAACACCATATATTTT.

This chain uses TRBV6-5 with TRBJ1-6; TRBD1 is a possible D gene (5 bases). Germline V gives CDR1 MNHEY, CDR2 SVGAGI. CDR3 length equals 17 residues. V shed 7 bases and J shed 1 base, with 17 bases lying between them. CDR3 loop: CASTLGPGRSYNSPLHF. DNA of the CDR3: TGTGCCAGCACCCTGGGTCCAGGGAGATCCTATAATTCACCCCTCCACTTT.

CDR3 sequence reads: CASSFLAILKAEQYV. Here the CDR3 DNA reads TGTGCCAGCAGTTTTTTGGCGATTCTCAAGGCCGAGCAGTACGTC. V usage is TRBV28 and J usage is TRBJ2-7, with unresolved D. V was pared by 3 bases and J by 6 bases, with 18 bases between. Per the germline V gene, CDR1 is MDHEN and CDR2 is SYDVKM. This CDR3 is built from 15 residues.

The rearrangement uses TRBV11-2 and TRBJ1-1, with D possibly matching TRBD1 (5 bases). The V gene lost 1 base and the J gene lost 1 base, with 7 bases spanning the gap. The CDR3 loop spans 14 amino acids. Germline CDR1 is SGHAT and CDR2 is FQNNGV. DNA of the CDR3: TGTGCCAGCAGCTTAGTCGGACAGAACACTGAAGCTTTCTTT. It translates to CASSLVGQNTEAFF.

In its sample, this clonotype was seen many times. J is TRBJ1-6 and V is TRBV12-3 or TRBV12-4; TRBD1 matches at 7 bases. The CDR3 has 15 amino acids. Losses at the gene ends were 6 bases for V and 7 bases for J; bases not matched to a gene: 9. The CDR3 loop reads CASSQRRGHNSPLHF. The CDR3 DNA sequence: TGTGCCAGCAGCCAAAGAAGGGGGCACAATTCACCCCTCCACTTT.